Below are 25 T cell receptor beta chains sequenced from a single sample in a study of shared clonotypes between healthy human individuals. Repertoires were generated with immunoSEQ multiplex PCR, while TCRdb's copy carries only in-frame clones and drops some. The sample yields 500,000 or so clones, around 96% seen once. Specimen: naive CD4+ T cells sorted from blood. Subset specified: CD45RA+ positively selected. These receptors were taken from a woman under 40 in good health.

V and J are TRBV6-6 and TRBJ2-7; D uncertain. Germline V lookup: CDR1 MNHNY, CDR2 SVGAGI (reference sequence). CDR3 length: 14 residues. V dropped 3 bases and J dropped 7 bases, with 16 bases sitting between them. CDR3 sequence reads: CASSYKGPIGEQYF. DNA of the CDR3: TGTGCCAGCAGTTATAAGGGCCCAATAGGAGAGCAGTACTTC.

The chain joins TRBV21-1 to TRBJ1-5; whether TRBD1, the table's D call, matches the DNA was not checked. TRBV21-1 counts as a pseudogene. The CDR3 is made up of 14 amino acids. The CDR3 loop reads CASSYLDRVQPQHF. The CDR3 DNA sequence: TGTGCCAGCTCTTATCTCGACAGGGTTCAGCCCCAGCATTTT.

The rearrangement links TRBV5-5 to TRBJ1-1; TRBD1 might be the D (5 bases). The V gene lost 0 bases and the J gene lost 1 base, with 10 bases spanning the gap. The CDR3 extends over 15 amino acids. Germline CDR1 and CDR2: SGHKS and YYEKEE (reference sequence). The CDR3 DNA reads TGTGCCAGCAGCTTGGGTCTGACAGAGAACACTGAAGCTTTCTTT. Its protein is CASSLGLTENTEAFF.

CDR3 nucleotide sequence: TGTGCCAGCTCATCCAGCACAGATACGCAGTATTTT. As protein: CASSSSTDTQYF. The chain uses TRBV18 and TRBJ2-3; D is ambiguous. The germline V gene encodes CDR1 KGHSH and CDR2 LQKENI. The V end was cut by 5 bases, the J end by 0 bases, with 3 bases between. CDR3 length: 12 amino acids.

The chain links TRBV9 to TRBJ1-1; no clear D. This CDR3 comprises 13 residues. Deletions cut 4 bases from V and 5 bases from J, with 12 bases between. CDR1 SGDLS and CDR2 YYNGEE come from the germline V gene. The CDR3 coding sequence is TGTGCCAGCAGCTATTCCTGGGGAACTGAAGCTTTCTTT. Protein sequence: CASSYSWGTEAFF.

The chain recombines TRBV18 with TRBJ1-3; a possible D gene is TRBD1 (5 bases). The CDR3 sequence is 13 residues long. Trimming shortened V by 3 bases and J by 8 bases, and 11 bases separated the two germline ends. Germline CDR1 is KGHSH and CDR2 is LQKENI. The CDR3 sequence: CASSPSQGDTIYF. CDR3 in DNA: TGTGCCAGCTCACCTTCCCAGGGTGACACCATATATTTT.

CDR3 sequence reads: CASSVSGTVQYF. In DNA form, the CDR3 reads TGTGCCAGCAGTGTTTCCGGGACTGTGCAGTATTTT. The genes are TRBV6-1 and TRBJ2-3; tentative D call: TRBD2 (6 bases). The CDR3 consists of 12 residues. CDR1 is MNHNS, CDR2 SASEGT, per germline. V was cut by 4 bases and J by 11 bases, with 13 bases left in between.

As to this clone: The sample carries other DNA sequences with the same CDR3. V gene TRBV5-1 combines with J gene TRBJ2-2; TRBD1 matches at 7 bases. The CDR3 is 15 amino acids. V trimming: 4 bases; J trimming: 2 bases; junction bases outside the gene matches: 5. From germline, CDR1 is SGHRS and CDR2 YFSETQ. The CDR3 region is CASSPGTENTGELFF. For the CDR3, the DNA is TGCGCCAGCAGCCCCGGGACAGAAAACACCGGGGAGCTGTTTTTT.

V and J are TRBV5-8 and TRBJ1-2; D ambiguous. Germline-derived CDR1 and CDR2 are SGHTS and YDEGEE. V was trimmed by 10 bases and J by 5 bases, leaving 12 bases between them. The CDR3 consists of 11 residues. Written as DNA, the CDR3 is TGTGCCGGGCGGGCTGAATATGGCTACACCTTC. The encoded protein is CAGRAEYGYTF.

The chain carries TRBV4-1 and TRBJ1-5, with D unresolved. V was trimmed by 1 base and J by 3 bases, leaving 10 bases between them. Per the germline V gene, CDR1 is MGHRA and CDR2 is YSYEKL. CDR3 length equals 15 residues. CDR3 amino acids: CASSQVSGYNQPQHF. CDR3 in DNA: TGCGCCAGCAGCCAAGTCTCCGGTTACAATCAGCCCCAGCATTTT.

The chain links TRBV28 to TRBJ1-2, with D perhaps matching TRBD1 (5 bases). CDR3 length: 14 residues. Germline V lookup: CDR1 MDHEN, CDR2 SYDVKM. Trimming shortened V by 9 bases and J by 2 bases, and 16 bases separated the two germline ends. The CDR3 here is CASIRGGGNYGYTF. In DNA form, the CDR3 reads TGTGCCAGTATTCGGGGTGGGGGGAACTATGGCTACACCTTC.

Comments on this clone: Other DNA variants within this sample encode the same CDR3. The chain uses TRBV5-1 and TRBJ2-1, with 10 bases aligning to TRBD2. CDR3 length equals 15 residues. Germline CDR1 and CDR2: SGHRS and YFSETQ. The V segment lost 0 bases and the J segment 8 bases; nucleotides outside the gene matches: 5. The CDR3 coding sequence is TGCGCCAGCAGCTTGGGGCTAGCGGGAGTGGATGAGCAGTTCTTC. This sequence encodes CASSLGLAGVDEQFF.

The genes are TRBV27 and TRBJ2-5, with 8 bases identical to TRBD1. There are 14 residues in the CDR3. V was pared by 5 bases and J by 5 bases, with 7 bases of the junction left unmatched. CDR1 is MNHEY and CDR2 is SMNVEV in the germline V gene (reference sequence). CDR3 sequence: CASSLRQGWETQYF. For the CDR3, the DNA is TGTGCCAGCAGTCTCCGACAGGGGTGGGAGACCCAGTACTTC.

V is TRBV19 and J is TRBJ2-7; perhaps TRBD1 as D (6 bases). The CDR3 consists of 14 residues. Trimming took 4 bases from V and 5 from J, leaving 15 bases between them. Germline CDR1 LNHDA, CDR2 SQIVND (reference sequence). CDR3 region: CASSRGHQDDEQYF. The DNA of the CDR3 is TGTGCCAGTAGTAGGGGGCACCAGGACGACGAGCAGTACTTC.

This sequence joins TRBV10-2 and TRBJ2-5; either TRBD1 or TRBD2 may fit D (6 bases each). V lost 9 bases to trimming and J lost 2 bases, with 13 bases between them. There are 13 residues in the CDR3. The germline gives CDR1 WSHSY, CDR2 SAAADI. The DNA for the CDR3 is TGCGCCAGTAAATGGAGGGGGCAAGAGACCCAGTACTTC. It encodes CASKWRGQETQYF.

The chain is built from TRBV15 and TRBJ1-1, with 7 positions matching TRBD1. In germline, CDR1 is LNHNV, CDR2 YYDKDF (reference sequence). CDR3 length equals 14 residues. V trimming: 2 bases; J trimming: 1 base; junction bases outside the gene matches: 1. The CDR3 nucleotides read TGTGCCACCAGCAGAAGACAGGGGAACACTGAAGCTTTCTTT. This sequence encodes CATSRRQGNTEAFF.

This rearrangement joins TRBV7-6 to TRBJ2-7; D is possibly TRBD1 (6 bases). Looked up from germline, CDR1 is SGHVS and CDR2 is FNYEAQ. V shed 5 bases and J shed 5 bases, with 19 bases lying between them. The CDR3 runs to 15 residues. CDR3 nucleotide sequence: TGTGCCAGCAGCAAATACAGCAGGGGAGAAAACGAGCAGTACTTC. It yields the protein CASSKYSRGENEQYF.

The V and J genes are TRBV5-1 and TRBJ2-3; D is possibly TRBD1 (6 bases). This CDR3 has 14 amino acids. Germline lookup yields CDR1 SGHRS and CDR2 YFSETQ. Trimming shortened V by 0 bases and J by 6 bases, and 11 bases separated the two germline ends. The CDR3 protein is CASSLVGAGDTQYF. The CDR3 DNA is TGCGCCAGCAGCTTGGTGGGGGCAGGCGATACGCAGTATTTT.

The chain uses TRBV19 and TRBJ2-1; no clear D gene. V shed 2 bases and J shed 7 bases, with 15 bases lying between them. From germline, CDR1 is LNHDA and CDR2 SQIVND (reference sequence). The length of the CDR3 is 15 residues. The DNA for the CDR3 is TGTGCCAGTAGTATATCTGCCAGAAATGGTAATGAGCAGTTCTTC. Translated, it gives CASSISARNGNEQFF.

The V and J genes are TRBV19 and TRBJ1-4, with D possibly matching TRBD1 (5 bases). The CDR3 runs 16 residues. Trimming stripped 3 bases from V and 0 bases from J, with 11 bases between. The germline gives CDR1 LNHDA, CDR2 SQIVND (reference sequence). For the CDR3, the DNA is TGTGCCAGTAGTATTTACAGGCAAGCAACTAATGAAAAACTGTTTTTT. Residues: CASSIYRQATNEKLFF.

The rearrangement links TRBV19 to TRBJ2-3; D tentatively reads TRBD1 or TRBD2 (7 bases each). The CDR3 is 16 amino acids. V was cut by 4 bases and J by 4 bases, with 18 bases left in between. Germline CDR1 is LNHDA and CDR2 is SQIVND (reference sequence). CDR3 DNA sequence: TGTGCCAGTAGTACGGGGGGACAGACGTGGCCAGATACGCAGTATTTT. Amino acid sequence: CASSTGGQTWPDTQYF.

The V and J genes are TRBV5-1 and TRBJ2-5; D might be TRBD1 (6 bases). CDR3 length: 16 residues. CDR1 is SGHRS and CDR2 is YFSETQ in the germline V gene. V lost 4 bases and J 5 bases, leaving 21 bases between the germline ends. As DNA, the CDR3 is TGCGCCAGCAGCCAAGATCGGGACATCCGTGCGGAGACCCAGTACTTC. The encoded protein is CASSQDRDIRAETQYF.

The CDR3, as DNA: TGTGCCAGCACCTACTCTCCCTCCGGGACAGTGTCCGGGGAGCTGTTTTTT. Translation gives CASTYSPSGTVSGELFF. This chain connects TRBV11-2 to TRBJ2-2, with 7 bases lining up with TRBD1. The CDR3 totals 17 residues. The trim removed 7 bases at V and 6 bases at J, leaving 17 bases unmatched. From germline, CDR1 is SGHAT and CDR2 FQNNGV.

Details on this clone: Other DNA sequences in the sample encode the same CDR3. V gene TRBV5-1 combines with J gene TRBJ2-7; TRBD2 aligns across 11 bases. Trimming cost V 4 bases and J 4 bases; bases outside gene matches: 4. The CDR3 is 14 residues long. Germline CDR1 is SGHRS and CDR2 is YFSETQ. The CDR3 sequence is CASSLGLAVYEQYF. In DNA, the CDR3 is TGCGCCAGCAGCCTGGGACTAGCGGTATACGAGCAGTACTTC.

The chain employs TRBV4-1 and TRBJ2-2; D gene uncertain. The CDR3 loop spans 14 amino acids. Germline lookup yields CDR1 MGHRA and CDR2 YSYEKL. Trimming took 0 bases from V and 5 from J, leaving 7 bases between them. CDR3 bases: TGCGCCAGCAGCCAAGATCGGCAAACCGGGGAGCTGTTTTTT. Translating it yields CASSQDRQTGELFF.